The 25 T cell receptor beta chains in this list originate from one sample, sequenced in a study of technical replicates of blood from several donors. Sequencing was performed with immunoSEQ multiplex PCR; in TCRdb, only in-frame clones are kept and a portion is missing. The sample records about 60,000 clones, approximately 92% being singletons. Sequenced input: PBMCs. The origin of the receptors is a human donor in good health. Some clones in this sample may be carry-over from other donors' samples.

This clone occurred a few times. J is TRBJ1-3 and V is TRBV5-4; D gene ambiguous. This CDR3 is built from 13 residues. Per the germline V gene, CDR1 is SGHNT and CDR2 is YYREEE (reference sequence). V was pared by 0 bases and J by 4 bases, with 5 bases between. The CDR3 here is CASSLAGGNTIYF. DNA for the CDR3: TGTGCCAGCAGCTTGGCCGGGGGAAACACCATATATTTT.

V and J are TRBV25-1 and TRBJ1-3, with D perhaps matching TRBD1 (6 bases). The V gene lost 5 bases and the J gene lost 0 bases, with 11 bases spanning the gap. CDR1 MGHDK and CDR2 SYGVNS come from the germline V gene. This CDR3 contains 15 residues. The CDR3 loop reads CASSTGQFSGNTIYF. CDR3 sequence (DNA): TGTGCCAGCAGTACGGGACAATTCTCTGGAAACACCATATATTTT.

The chain is built from TRBV4-1 and TRBJ2-3, with TRBD2 matching over 10 bases. This CDR3 is built from 17 residues. Trimming at V came to 2 bases and at J to 1 base, leaving 6 bases not matched to a gene. In germline, CDR1 is MGHRA, CDR2 YSYEKL. In DNA, the CDR3 is TGCGCCAGCAGCCAATCTACCCTAGCGGGGGGCACAGATACGCAGTATTTT. Translated, it gives CASSQSTLAGGTDTQYF.

The rearrangement joins TRBV4-2 to TRBJ1-2; 9 nucleotides agree with TRBD1. The CDR3 contains 15 residues. The V gene's germline CDR1 is LGHNA and CDR2 YNFKEQ. V shed 1 base and J 3 bases; nucleotides not matched to a gene: 3. The CDR3 region is CASSQGGQGYYGYTF. The CDR3 DNA reads as TGTGCCAGCAGCCAAGGAGGACAGGGGTACTATGGCTACACCTTC.

The gene calls are TRBV29-1 and TRBJ2-1, with 7 nucleotides matching TRBD1. Trimming removed 5 bases from V and 7 bases from J; junction bases left unmatched: 5. Germline V CDR1 and CDR2: SQVTM, ANQGSEA. The CDR3 consists of 12 residues. CDR3 DNA sequence: TGCAGCGTTTCTAGACAGGGTAATGAGCAGTTCTTC. Translated, it gives CSVSRQGNEQFF.

The chain combines TRBV7-9 with TRBJ1-1; 8 bases are shared with TRBD1. The CDR3 runs to 14 residues. Germline trimming cut 5 bases from V and 1 base from J; bases unmatched to any gene: 3. Germline assignment: CDR1 SEHNR and CDR2 FQNEAQ (reference sequence). CDR3 protein: CASSLTGANTEAFF. Here the CDR3 DNA reads TGTGCCAGCAGCCTGACAGGGGCGAACACTGAAGCTTTCTTT. Combining the CDR3 with reference TRBV7-9 and TRBJ1-1 gives the whole variable domain DTGVSQNPRHKITKRGQNVTFRCDPISEHNRLYWYRQTLGQGPEFLTYFQNEAQLEKSRLLSDRFSAERPKGSFSTLEIQRTEQGDSAMYLCASSLTGANTEAFFGQGTRLTVV.

This clone was counted a single time. V usage is TRBV27 and J usage is TRBJ1-6; TRBD1 is a possible D gene (5 bases). The CDR3 is made up of 14 amino acids. The germline V gene has CDR1 MNHEY and CDR2 SMNVEV (reference sequence). Trimming removed 3 bases from V and 7 bases from J, with 10 bases in between. In nucleotides, the CDR3 is TGTGCCAGCAGTTTTACAGGCATAAATTCACCCCTCCACTTT. The encoded protein is CASSFTGINSPLHF.

The V and J genes are TRBV2 and TRBJ2-1; TRBD2 matches 9 bases. CDR3 length: 14 residues. CDR1 is SNHLY and CDR2 is FYNNEI in the germline V gene. Unmatched junction bases numbered 5, after V lost 3 bases and J lost 8 bases. CDR3 residues: CASSERGGVDEQFF. The CDR3 DNA is TGTGCCAGCAGTGAGCGGGGGGGCGTCGATGAGCAGTTCTTC.

In this sample, this clone turned up once. The chain uses TRBV6-5 and TRBJ2-3; TRBD1 is a possible D gene (6 bases). V shed 6 bases and J shed 1 base, with 14 bases lying between them. The CDR3 has 15 amino acids. CDR1 and CDR2 from the germline V gene are MNHEY and SVGAGI. The CDR3 coding sequence is TGTGCCAGCAGCGAAAGGGGGTCGCGCACAGATACGCAGTATTTT. Its translation is CASSERGSRTDTQYF.

A remark on this clone: No DNA is shown, since the ends of the CDR3 on it are uncertain; the CDR3 is the one TCRdb lists. The chain joins TRBV21-1 to TRBJ1-6; the table's D call, TRBD1, was not checked against the DNA. TRBV21-1 is designated a pseudogene. The CDR3 sequence runs 15 residues, both termini included. The CDR3 spells CASSKVGQGNSPLHF.

The J gene is TRBJ2-7, the V gene TRBV5-4, with 8 bases matching TRBD2. The CDR3 is 15 amino acids. Germline V lookup: CDR1 SGHNT, CDR2 YYREEE (reference sequence). With 2 bases clipped from V and 6 bases from J, the junction kept 10 bases outside the gene matches. The CDR3 DNA reads as TGTGCCAGCAGCTTTAGTTACGGGGGGGTGGGCGAGCAGTACTTC. Translating it yields CASSFSYGGVGEQYF.

Here the CDR3 reads CASSALQTGTVNEKLFF. CDR3 nucleotide sequence: TGTGCCAGCTCCGCCCTTCAGACAGGGACAGTTAATGAAAAACTGTTTTTT. The chain couples TRBV18 to TRBJ1-4; 7 bases are a match to TRBD1. The junction had 14 bases not matched to a gene; V was cut back by 6 bases and J by 4 bases. Germline CDR1 reads KGHSH; CDR2 reads LQKENI. CDR3 length equals 17 residues. The variable domain in full, with the rest retrieved from reference TRBV18 and TRBJ1-4, is NAGVMQNPRHLVRRRGQEARLRCSPMKGHSHVYWYRQLPEEGLKFMVYLQKENIIDESGMPKERFSAEFPKEGPSILRIQQVVRGDSAAYFCASSALQTGTVNEKLFFGSGTQLSVL.

The chain recombines TRBV5-5 with TRBJ2-7; 7 bases fit TRBD1. The V gene end was trimmed by 0 bases and the J gene end by 6 bases; junction bases not matched to a gene: 3. This CDR3 has 13 residues. Germline values: CDR1 SGHKS, CDR2 YYEKEE (reference sequence). CDR3 loop: CASSLGQGGEQYF. The CDR3 DNA follows: TGTGCCAGCAGCTTGGGACAGGGTGGCGAGCAGTACTTC.

The rearrangement joins TRBV2 to TRBJ2-2; D may be TRBD1 (5 bases). V lost 6 bases and J lost 4, with 9 bases in between. CDR1 is SNHLY, CDR2 FYNNEI, per germline. This CDR3 contains 13 residues. As DNA, the CDR3 is TGTGCCAGCAGAGTAAGGGGCACCGGGGAGCTGTTTTTT. Translated, it gives CASRVRGTGELFF.

J is TRBJ1-2 and V is TRBV6-6; 7 bases fit TRBD1. The CDR3 sequence is 13 residues long. J was trimmed by 7 bases and V by 4 bases; bases with no gene match: 6. In germline, CDR1 is MNHNY, CDR2 SVGAGI (reference sequence). The chain's CDR3 is CASSSTGAVGYTF. The CDR3 nucleotides are TGTGCCAGCAGTTCTACAGGGGCGGTTGGCTACACCTTC.

The rearrangement joins TRBV18 to TRBJ2-7; 10 bases match TRBD1. This CDR3 comprises 15 residues. V lost 3 bases to trimming and J lost 2 bases; unmatched junction nucleotides: 4. Germline lookup yields CDR1 KGHSH and CDR2 LQKENI. The CDR3 coding sequence is TGTGCCAGCTCACCCGGGACAGGGGACGCCTACGAGCAGTACTTC. It yields the protein CASSPGTGDAYEQYF.

V is TRBV2 and J is TRBJ2-2; 7 positions agree with TRBD2. Losses at the gene ends were 6 bases for V and 1 base for J; bases not matched to a gene: 8. CDR1 and CDR2 (germline): SNHLY, FYNNEI. CDR3 length: 16 residues. CDR3: CASRFSRGVNTGELFF. Written as DNA, the CDR3 is TGTGCCAGCAGGTTCTCCCGGGGGGTGAACACCGGGGAGCTGTTTTTT.

The chain links TRBV7-3 to TRBJ1-1; no firm D call. V was shortened by 0 bases and J by 1 base, with 6 bases between the two germline ends. This CDR3 has 14 residues. From germline, CDR1 is SGHTA and CDR2 FQGTGA. The CDR3: CASSLTGPNTEAFF. Written as DNA, the CDR3 is TGTGCCAGCAGCTTAACCGGTCCGAACACTGAAGCTTTCTTT.

This chain links TRBV4-3 with TRBJ1-1; tentatively, D is TRBD1 (5 bases). The CDR3 runs to 15 residues. Per the germline V gene, CDR1 is LGHNA and CDR2 is YSLEER. Trimming cost V 0 bases and J 5 bases, with 13 bases left between them. The CDR3 reads CASSQESQGGTEAFF. In DNA form, the CDR3 reads TGCGCCAGCAGCCAAGAAAGCCAGGGAGGTACTGAAGCTTTCTTT.

The rearrangement links TRBV29-1 to TRBJ2-5, with D possibly being TRBD2 (5 bases). Germline loops: CDR1 SQVTM, CDR2 ANQGSEA. The CDR3 has 11 amino acids. CDR3 DNA: TGCACCGGGGTACGGCAAGAGACCCAGTACTTC. This gives the protein CTGVRQETQYF.

The chain couples TRBV27 to TRBJ1-6, with 8 bases aligning to TRBD1. V gave up 4 bases and J gave up 9 bases; unmatched junction bases: 8. Germline CDR1 is MNHEY and CDR2 is SMNVEV (reference sequence). This CDR3 has 15 residues. In DNA, the CDR3 is TGTGCCAGCAGTTCGGTGGGGACAGGACTTTCACCCCTCCACTTT. Its protein product is CASSSVGTGLSPLHF.

The chain uses TRBV18 and TRBJ2-7, with 8 bases lining up with TRBD2. The trim removed 8 bases at V and 3 bases at J, leaving 12 bases unmatched. CDR1 and CDR2 from the germline V gene are KGHSH and LQKENI. This CDR3 contains 15 residues. In DNA form, the CDR3 reads TGTGCCAGCCGAAAACCGGGACTAGATGTCTACGAGCAGTACTTC. It yields the protein CASRKPGLDVYEQYF.

The chain carries TRBV19 and TRBJ2-3; TRBD1 matches 10 bases. CDR1 and CDR2 from the germline V gene are LNHDA and SQIVND (reference sequence). The CDR3 contains 15 residues. V gave up 6 bases and J gave up 3 bases; unmatched junction bases: 6. The CDR3 loop reads CASSKGTGETDTQYF. CDR3 sequence (DNA): TGTGCCAGTAGCAAAGGGACAGGGGAAACAGATACGCAGTATTTT.

The chain uses TRBV30 and TRBJ1-4; D may be TRBD1 (5 bases). This CDR3 has 16 amino acids. Germline lookup yields CDR1 GTSNPN and CDR2 SVGIG (reference sequence). The germline V and J ends were trimmed by 0 bases and 0 bases, with 11 bases remaining between them. The CDR3 DNA reads TGTGCCTGGAGTGTACCCAGGGCAGCAACTAATGAAAAACTGTTTTTT. Protein sequence: CAWSVPRAATNEKLFF.

The chain uses TRBV5-1 and TRBJ2-7; 9 bases align to TRBD1. This CDR3 has 16 amino acids. The ends lost 4 bases at V and 2 bases at J; junction bases unmatched: 10. Germline CDR1 and CDR2: SGHRS and YFSETQ. CDR3 amino acids: CASSKTGGTGTYEQYF. The DNA of the CDR3 is TGCGCCAGCAGCAAGACAGGGGGGACGGGGACCTACGAGCAGTACTTC.